This passage covers 10 T cell receptor beta chains from one sample sequenced in a study of T cells in Graves' hyperthyroidism and ophthalmopathy. The investigators amplified TCR beta CDR3 regions from RNA transcripts. The TCR CDR3 was amplified in a first-round RT-PCR using the HTBI primer set. TCRdb used MiXCR to reprocess the multiplex PCR reads, holding one entry per CDR3 protein. In the table there are roughly 570,000 distinct CDR3 sequences, roughly 46% of which are singletons. The source material was peripheral blood or thyroid tissue (not recorded which). The receptor source for this set is an adult woman with Graves' disease, either hyperthyroidism or ophthalmopathy (not recorded which).

J is TRBJ1-4 and V is TRBV7-9; 8 positions agree with TRBD1. In germline, CDR1 is SEHNR, CDR2 FQNEAQ (reference sequence). Unmatched junction bases numbered 7, after V lost 6 bases and J lost 7 bases. CDR3 size: 14 residues. CDR3 sequence: CASSPDRGSEKLFF. In DNA, the CDR3 is TGTGCCAGCAGTCCTGACAGGGGAAGTGAAAAACTGTTTTTT. The variable domain in full, with the rest retrieved from reference TRBV7-9 and TRBJ1-4, is DTGVSQNPRHKITKRGQNVTFRCDPISEHNRLYWYRQTLGQGPEFLTYFQNEAQLEKSRLLSDRFSAERPKGSFSTLEIQRTEQGDSAMYLCASSPDRGSEKLFFGSGTQLSVL.

At least ten counts were recorded for this clonotype. The gene calls are TRBV5-6 and TRBJ1-5; no firm D call. Germline-derived CDR1 and CDR2 are SGHDT and YYEEEE. The V end lost 2 bases, the J end lost 6 bases, and 9 bases lay between the germline ends. The CDR3 covers 13 residues. The CDR3 bases are TGTGCCAGCAGCTTACGGGGAAGTCAGCCCCAGCATTTT. Amino acid sequence: CASSLRGSQPQHF.

On this clonotype: In this CDR3 the conserved last residue, phenylalanine or tryptophan, is missing, so a read error is likely. The limits of the CDR3 on the DNA are not certain, so only TCRdb's listed CDR3 is given. The chain uses TRBV7-9 and TRBJ1-5; TRBD1 was called by the table and not checked on the DNA. The CDR3 extends over 10 residues, inclusive of both ends. Germline CDR1 and CDR2: SEHNR and FQNEAQ (reference sequence). CDR3 sequence reads: CASSLANPGQ.

This clonotype was seen many times. V usage is TRBV28 and J usage is TRBJ1-1, with 8 bases fitting TRBD1. Trimming removed 5 bases from V and 7 bases from J; junction bases left unmatched: 6. The CDR3 has 13 amino acids. Germline CDR1 is MDHEN and CDR2 is SYDVKM. Here the CDR3 reads CASSHRTGNEAFF. CDR3 DNA sequence: TGTGCCAGCAGTCATCGGACAGGGAATGAAGCTTTCTTT. Using reference TRBV28 and TRBJ1-1 for the parts outside the CDR3, the full variable domain is DVKVTQSSRYLVKRTGEKVFLECVQDMDHENMFWYRQDPGLGLRLIYFSYDVKMKEKGDIPEGYSVSREKKERFSLILESASTNQTSMYLCASSHRTGNEAFFGQGTRLTVV.

The chain has TRBV11-2 and TRBJ2-1; D is unresolved. V was cut by 8 bases and J by 7 bases, with 9 bases left in between. Germline V gives CDR1 SGHAT, CDR2 FQNNGV. This CDR3 contains 11 residues. The chain's CDR3 is CASGLWNEQFF. The DNA of the CDR3 is TGTGCCAGCGGGCTGTGGAATGAGCAGTTCTTC.

This clonotype has ten or more counts. This chain uses TRBV7-9 with TRBJ1-1, with TRBD1 identical over 9 bases. CDR3 size: 14 residues. V dropped 5 bases and J dropped 5; count of bases not matched to a gene: 6. Germline CDR1 reads SEHNR; CDR2 reads FQNEAQ (reference sequence). CDR3 nucleotides: TGTGCCAGCAGCCCCCGTGGGACAGGGACTGAAGCTTTCTTT. This codes for CASSPRGTGTEAFF. The full variable domain, completed using reference TRBV7-9 and TRBJ1-1, is DTGVSQNPRHKITKRGQNVTFRCDPISEHNRLYWYRQTLGQGPEFLTYFQNEAQLEKSRLLSDRFSAERPKGSFSTLEIQRTEQGDSAMYLCASSPRGTGTEAFFGQGTRLTVV.

J is TRBJ2-1 and V is TRBV2; TRBD1 agrees at 8 bases. The CDR3 sequence is 14 residues long. Trimming took 5 bases from V and 8 from J; bases not matched to a gene: 8. Germline lookup yields CDR1 SNHLY and CDR2 FYNNEI. This CDR3 is CASSTQRTGHEQFF. The CDR3, as DNA: TGTGCCAGCAGTACCCAGCGGACAGGGCATGAGCAGTTCTTC.

This clonotype was observed a handful of times. The genes are TRBV7-2 and TRBJ2-2; no clear D. V was shortened by 3 bases and J by 4 bases, with 12 bases between the two germline ends. This CDR3 region has 15 residues. Per germline, CDR1 SGHTA and CDR2 FQGNSA. The CDR3 protein is CASSFFPTSTGELFF. The DNA of the CDR3 is TGTGCCAGCAGCTTTTTCCCCACAAGCACCGGGGAGCTGTTTTTT.

Of note for this clonotype: The missing conserved phenylalanine or tryptophan at the end of this CDR3 makes a read error likely. It is unclear where the CDR3 begins or ends on the DNA, so no DNA is shown, and the CDR3 is as TCRdb lists it. The chain recombines TRBV7-2 with TRBJ2-1. Germline-derived CDR1 and CDR2 are SGHTA and FQGNSA. Inclusive of both ends, the CDR3 amounts to 8 amino acids. CDR3 sequence reads: CASSLEAT.

The chain recombines TRBV29-1 with TRBJ1-1; D ambiguous. The length of the CDR3 is 12 residues. CDR1 SQVTM and CDR2 ANQGSEA come from the germline V gene. V gave up 7 bases and J gave up 8 bases, with 17 bases separating them. The CDR3 DNA reads as TGCAGCGGCTGGTGGTTGGCCGGCGAAGCTTTCTTT. It codes for CSGWWLAGEAFF.